The clone carrying this T cell receptor beta chain was found once. This specimen belongs to a study of control samples from healthy donors and cancer patients. The method was immunoSEQ multiplex PCR; TCRdb's version includes in-frame clones alone and lacks a portion of them. The data show about 130,000 clones, around 92% seen once. Trimming left V 3 bases short and J 4 bases short, with 12 bases between. This CDR3 region has 14 residues. Germline V lookup: CDR1 KGHSH, CDR2 LQKENI. V and J are TRBV18 and TRBJ1-1; D is unresolved. Specimen: blood. This receptor was taken from a woman aged 45-65 years in good health. The CDR3 nucleotides are TGTGCCAGCTCACCCAATGCCCCGCCCACTGAAGCTTTCTTT. This codes for CASSPNAPPTEAFF.